The 27 T cell receptor beta chains listed next were all sequenced from one sample in a study of T-cell memory formation after mild COVID-19. TCRdb reanalysed the 5' RACE reads using MiXCR and keeps one entry per CDR3 protein. This sample carries 580,000 or so distinct CDR3 sequences, roughly a sixth of them seen once, and the ten largest clones take around 7.8%. The sequenced sample consisted of PBMCs or a T cell subset sorted from them (not recorded which). The receptors stem from an adult woman who had mild COVID-19 (a few samples of this study predate the infection). Cell type and time point are not known.

The chain links TRBV7-2 to TRBJ2-2; TRBD1 aligns across 8 bases. Per germline, CDR1 SGHTA and CDR2 FQGNSA. The ends lost 4 bases at V and 4 bases at J; junction bases unmatched: 8. The CDR3 sequence is 16 residues long. The chain's CDR3 is CASSSTGAPFTGELFF. The DNA of the CDR3 is TGTGCCAGCAGCTCGACAGGGGCCCCGTTCACCGGGGAGCTGTTTTTT.

This sequence joins TRBV6-2 or TRBV6-3 and TRBJ1-5; perhaps TRBD1 as D (5 bases). The CDR3 runs 18 residues. Germline values: CDR1 MNHEY, CDR2 SVGEGT. V was shortened by 0 bases and J by 0 bases, with 15 bases between the two germline ends. CDR3 sequence: CASSYSPGQPHSNQPQHF. CDR3 nucleotide sequence: TGTGCCAGCAGTTACTCTCCAGGGCAGCCGCATAGCAATCAGCCCCAGCATTTT.

This clonotype has just a few counts. This rearrangement joins TRBV6-5 to TRBJ2-6, with D perhaps matching TRBD2 (7 bases). CDR3 length: 16 amino acids. Germline values: CDR1 MNHEY, CDR2 SVGAGI. V lost 4 bases and J 0 bases, leaving 10 bases between the germline ends. Here the CDR3 reads CASSWGGPSGANVLTF. In DNA form, the CDR3 reads TGTGCCAGCAGTTGGGGGGGGCCCTCTGGGGCCAACGTCCTGACTTTC.

The chain carries TRBV9 and TRBJ1-4; TRBD1 matches 8 bases. Unmatched junction bases numbered 8, after V lost 2 bases and J lost 5 bases. This CDR3 is 16 amino acids long. Germline values: CDR1 SGDLS, CDR2 YYNGEE. The CDR3 bases are TGTGCCAGCAGCGTCCAGACAGGGGTTTCCAATGAAAAACTGTTTTTT. Encoded protein: CASSVQTGVSNEKLFF.

V gene TRBV6-1 combines with J gene TRBJ2-2; D not resolved. Germline V lookup: CDR1 MNHNS, CDR2 SASEGT. The CDR3 covers 14 residues. The ends were cut back, 2 bases at V and 5 bases at J, with 9 bases in the middle. CDR3 sequence reads: CASSESGSTGELFF. DNA for the CDR3: TGTGCCAGCAGTGAAAGTGGGTCAACCGGGGAGCTGTTTTTT.

This clonotype was observed a handful of times. V and J are TRBV20-1 and TRBJ1-5; possible D gene TRBD1, 5 bases. There are 15 residues in the CDR3. V lost 3 bases to trimming and J lost 0 bases, with 12 bases between them. Germline assignment: CDR1 DFQATT and CDR2 SNEGSKA (reference sequence). The CDR3 here is CSASGGTHSNQPQHF. CDR3 coding DNA: TGCAGTGCTAGTGGGGGGACCCATAGCAATCAGCCCCAGCATTTT.

J is TRBJ2-7 and V is TRBV5-1, with 11 bases identical to TRBD1. Trimming at V came to 4 bases and at J to 6 bases, leaving 9 bases not matched to a gene. The CDR3 is made up of 15 amino acids. Germline loops: CDR1 SGHRS, CDR2 YFSETQ. The CDR3 sequence is CASSPQYGTGGEQYF. The CDR3 coding sequence is TGCGCCAGCAGCCCGCAATACGGGACAGGGGGCGAGCAGTACTTC.

This clonotype has only a few counts. The chain recombines TRBV2 with TRBJ1-2; perhaps TRBD1 as D (5 bases). V gave up 6 bases and J gave up 1 base, with 12 bases separating them. The V gene's germline CDR1 is SNHLY and CDR2 FYNNEI. CDR3 length: 14 residues. This CDR3 reads CASRSTVYNYGYTF. CDR3 sequence (DNA): TGTGCCAGCAGGTCGACAGTCTATAACTATGGCTACACCTTC.

This clonotype was picked up a small number of times. The rearrangement uses TRBV7-2 and TRBJ2-7, with D unresolved. Per the germline V gene, CDR1 is SGHTA and CDR2 is FQGNSA. V lost 3 bases to trimming and J lost 4 bases, with 10 bases between them. The CDR3 contains 13 residues. CDR3 sequence: CASSLLEAYEQYF. The CDR3 DNA sequence: TGTGCCAGCAGCTTGCTAGAGGCGTACGAGCAGTACTTC.

The chain carries TRBV15 and TRBJ2-3; D gene unclear. The CDR3 is 17 residues long. CDR1 is LNHNV, CDR2 YYDKDF, per germline (reference sequence). Trimming shortened V by 0 bases and J by 1 base, and 14 bases separated the two germline ends. DNA of the CDR3: TGTGCCACCAGCAGAGAGTATCGTCTCCTAGGCACAGATACGCAGTATTTT. Protein sequence: CATSREYRLLGTDTQYF.

This chain joins TRBV6-1 and TRBJ1-2, with D unclear. Germline V CDR1 and CDR2: MNHNS, SASEGT. The V end was cut by 8 bases, the J end by 8 bases, with 24 bases between. The CDR3 runs 15 residues. Here the CDR3 reads CASCSGVDRFEGYTF. The CDR3 DNA is TGTGCCAGCTGTTCTGGGGTGGACCGATTTGAAGGCTACACCTTC.

This clonotype was detected a few times. CDR3 coding DNA: TGTGCCAGCAGTTCCCCCGCCCTTAGCGGGGGGGCTGGAGATACGCAGTATTTT. Translation: CASSSPALSGGAGDTQYF. The V and J genes are TRBV6-5 and TRBJ2-3; 11 nucleotides align to TRBD2. Germline CDR1 is MNHEY and CDR2 is SVGAGI. The CDR3 sequence is 18 residues long. V shed 4 bases, J shed 5 bases, and the junction held 14 bases outside the gene matches.

Only a few counts were recorded for this clonotype. The rearrangement joins TRBV20-1 to TRBJ2-1, with 7 nucleotides matching TRBD2. Germline loops: CDR1 DFQATT, CDR2 SNEGSKA (reference sequence). This CDR3 comprises 16 residues. The V segment lost 0 bases and the J segment 0 bases; nucleotides outside the gene matches: 5. In DNA, the CDR3 is TGCAGTGCTAGAGATTTCGGGGGGAGCTCCTACAATGAGCAGTTCTTC. Protein: CSARDFGGSSYNEQFF.

This clonotype was seen more than once but under ten times. The chain joins TRBV20-1 to TRBJ2-1, with D unresolved. Germline V gene lookup returns CDR1 DFQATT and CDR2 SNEGSKA (reference sequence). Trimming removed 2 bases at V and 6 bases at J, with 17 bases between. The CDR3 is 15 residues long. The CDR3 sequence: CSARWWQAPSNEQFF. Written as DNA, the CDR3 is TGCAGTGCTAGATGGTGGCAGGCCCCCAGCAATGAGCAGTTCTTC.

This clonotype came up many times. The rearrangement joins TRBV12-3 or TRBV12-4 to TRBJ1-3; D not certain. Trimming removed 1 base from V and 0 bases from J, with 4 bases in between. The CDR3 contains 14 residues. The CDR3 region is CASSLGSSGNTIYF. In DNA form, the CDR3 reads TGTGCCAGCAGTTTAGGTTCCTCTGGAAACACCATATATTTT.

This clonotype was detected only a few times. This sequence joins TRBV5-1 and TRBJ1-1; 7 positions match TRBD1. The germline gives CDR1 SGHRS, CDR2 YFSETQ. The CDR3 has 14 residues. V dropped 4 bases and J dropped 5; count of bases not matched to a gene: 8. The CDR3 sequence is CASSAGQVGTEAFF. The DNA of the CDR3 is TGCGCCAGCAGCGCAGGACAGGTTGGGACTGAAGCTTTCTTT.

This clonotype is a singleton in its sample. The chain uses TRBV7-3 and TRBJ1-1; 7 bases agree with TRBD1. Germline V gene sequence: CDR1 SGHTA, CDR2 FQGTGA. The J segment lost 2 bases and the V segment lost 8 bases, leaving 5 bases of the junction unmatched. The CDR3 sequence is 13 residues long. CDR3 protein: CASQGQANTEAFF. CDR3 bases: TGTGCCAGCCAAGGACAGGCTAACACTGAAGCTTTCTTT.

This sequence joins TRBV9 and TRBJ1-2, with unresolved D. There are 12 residues in the CDR3. Germline V gene sequence: CDR1 SGDLS, CDR2 YYNGEE. Trimming shortened V by 2 bases and J by 4 bases, and 6 bases separated the two germline ends. Here the CDR3 reads CASSVRPYGYTF. CDR3 nucleotide sequence: TGTGCCAGCAGCGTCCGGCCCTATGGCTACACCTTC.

The chain has TRBV9 and TRBJ1-2, with 8 nucleotides matching TRBD1. This CDR3 is 16 amino acids long. The V segment lost 0 bases and the J segment 3 bases; nucleotides outside the gene matches: 7. CDR1 and CDR2 (germline): SGDLS, YYNGEE. This chain's CDR3 is CASSVAVQGVDYGYTF. The CDR3 DNA is TGTGCCAGCAGCGTAGCTGTACAGGGGGTCGACTATGGCTACACCTTC.

V usage is TRBV20-1 and J usage is TRBJ2-1, with D possibly being TRBD1 or TRBD2 (5 bases each). The CDR3 loop spans 14 amino acids. V lost 3 bases and J 1 base, leaving 10 bases between the germline ends. Per germline, CDR1 DFQATT and CDR2 SNEGSKA (reference sequence). CDR3 nucleotides: TGCAGTGCTAGTCCGGGACGTTCCTACAATGAGCAGTTCTTC. Encoded protein: CSASPGRSYNEQFF.

This clonotype has just a few counts. The chain employs TRBV12-3 or TRBV12-4 and TRBJ2-1; D is possibly TRBD2 (6 bases). V was trimmed by 1 base and J by 3 bases, leaving 10 bases between them. CDR3 length: 15 amino acids. In nucleotides, the CDR3 is TGTGCCAGCAGTTTAGGACCAGCGGGCTACAATGAGCAGTTCTTC. Its protein product is CASSLGPAGYNEQFF.

The chain is built from TRBV6-2 or TRBV6-3 and TRBJ2-7, with 15 bases identical to TRBD2. The CDR3 covers 18 residues. CDR1 and CDR2 (germline): MNHEY, SVGEGT. The junction had 9 bases not matched to a gene; V was cut back by 2 bases and J by 4 bases. CDR3 DNA: TGTGCCAGCAGTTACAACCCGGGACTAGCGGGAGGTTCTTACGAGCAGTACTTC. Its translation: CASSYNPGLAGGSYEQYF.

This clonotype has more than one count but fewer than ten. V is TRBV7-2 and J is TRBJ1-2; D is ambiguous. CDR3 length equals 14 residues. V gave up 5 bases and J gave up 3 bases, with 13 bases separating them. Germline lookup yields CDR1 SGHTA and CDR2 FQGNSA. The CDR3 nucleotides are TGTGCCAGCAGCCCCCACGGGAACTACTATGGCTACACCTTC. It translates to CASSPHGNYYGYTF.

The table lists this clonotype with a few counts. In DNA form, the CDR3 reads TGTGCCAGCAGCTCTATGACAGGGGCAGATACGCAGTATTTT. It translates to CASSSMTGADTQYF. The chain couples TRBV7-2 to TRBJ2-3; 8 bases agree with TRBD1. The germline V gene has CDR1 SGHTA and CDR2 FQGNSA. The V segment lost 4 bases and the J segment 4 bases; nucleotides outside the gene matches: 4. This CDR3 is 14 amino acids long.

This clonotype was counted a few times. This chain links TRBV6-5 with TRBJ1-1; D unclear. The CDR3 has 13 amino acids. Germline CDR1 and CDR2: MNHEY and SVGAGI. V was cut by 0 bases and J by 6 bases, with 8 bases left in between. CDR3 bases: TGTGCCAGCAGTTACTCAGGGTTCTCTGAAGCTTTCTTT. Its translation: CASSYSGFSEAFF.

This clonotype was detected a few times. The chain combines TRBV24-1 with TRBJ2-3; possible D gene TRBD1, 6 bases. The V gene's germline CDR1 is KGHDR and CDR2 SFDVKD. CDR3 size: 16 residues. V was clipped by 4 bases and J by 5 bases, with 18 bases between them. The CDR3 sequence: CATSDPTARGRDTQYF. DNA of the CDR3: TGTGCCACCAGTGACCCCACCGCCAGGGGCCGAGATACGCAGTATTTT.

This clonotype was seen a few times. The genes are TRBV6-5 and TRBJ2-7; 9 bases map to TRBD2. The CDR3 consists of 14 residues. V gave up 6 bases and J gave up 4 bases; unmatched junction bases: 7. Germline values: CDR1 MNHEY, CDR2 SVGAGI. The CDR3 sequence: CASRLSAGGYEQYF. Here the CDR3 DNA reads TGTGCCAGCAGGCTATCCGCGGGGGGGTACGAGCAGTACTTC.